Each of the 4 T cell receptor beta chains below was sequenced from the same sample in a study of blood T cell repertoires in COVID-19. Sequenced by immunoSEQ multiplex PCR; TCRdb stores in-frame clones only, minus some. The repertoire consists of 30,000 to 40,000 clones, with 75% to 90% occurring once and the leading ten covering roughly 15%. The specimen sequenced was peripheral blood. The receptors were gathered from a human donor with acute or convalescent COVID-19. The donor label of this sample is uncertain.

The chain joins TRBV28 to TRBJ2-7; 9 positions agree with TRBD1. Germline V gene sequence: CDR1 MDHEN, CDR2 SYDVKM. The J segment lost 0 bases and the V segment lost 5 bases, leaving 5 bases of the junction unmatched. The CDR3 extends over 15 amino acids. The CDR3 DNA follows: TGTGCCAGCAGTCCCGGGACAGGGATCTCCTACGAGCAGTACTTC. This codes for CASSPGTGISYEQYF.

This sequence joins TRBV6-5 and TRBJ1-4; 7 bases are a match to TRBD1. The CDR3 consists of 13 residues. CDR1 and CDR2 from the germline V gene are MNHEY and SVGAGI. The V and J ends lost 11 bases and 7 bases, in that order; junction bases with no gene match: 10. In DNA form, the CDR3 reads TGTGCCTGTCGGGACAGAGCCGTTGAAAAACTGTTTTTT. Translation: CACRDRAVEKLFF.

The CDR3 nucleotides read TGTGCCACCAGTGACAACGTAGCGGGCAGCACAGATACGCAGTATTTT. This translates into CATSDNVAGSTDTQYF. The genes are TRBV24-1 and TRBJ2-3; TRBD2 matches 7 bases. Germline trimming cut 4 bases from V and 0 bases from J; bases unmatched to any gene: 6. The germline V gene has CDR1 KGHDR and CDR2 SFDVKD. This CDR3 comprises 16 residues.

This clone was detected only once. This chain connects TRBV11-3 to TRBJ2-5; the match to TRBD2 covers 9 bases. V lost 1 base and J lost 3; bases outside the gene matches: 6. Germline loops: CDR1 SGHNT, CDR2 YENEEA. The CDR3 length is 16 residues. CDR3 nucleotide sequence: TGTGCCAGCAGCTTAGGCCAGCGGGGGGAGAAAGAGACCCAGTACTTC. Translating gives CASSLGQRGEKETQYF.